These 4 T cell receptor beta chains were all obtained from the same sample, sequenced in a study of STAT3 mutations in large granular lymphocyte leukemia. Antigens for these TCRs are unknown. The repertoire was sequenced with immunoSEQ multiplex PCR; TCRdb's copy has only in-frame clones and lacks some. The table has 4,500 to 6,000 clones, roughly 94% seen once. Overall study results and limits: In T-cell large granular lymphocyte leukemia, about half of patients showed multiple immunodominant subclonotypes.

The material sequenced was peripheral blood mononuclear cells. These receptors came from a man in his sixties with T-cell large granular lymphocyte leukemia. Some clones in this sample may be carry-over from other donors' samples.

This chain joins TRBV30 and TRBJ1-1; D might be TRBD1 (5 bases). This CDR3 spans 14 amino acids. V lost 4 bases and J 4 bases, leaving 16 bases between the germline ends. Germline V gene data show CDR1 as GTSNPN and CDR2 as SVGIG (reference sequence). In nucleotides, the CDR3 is TGTGCCTGGAATCGTGGCAGGGCGGGCACTGAAGCTTTCTTT. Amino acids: CAWNRGRAGTEAFF.

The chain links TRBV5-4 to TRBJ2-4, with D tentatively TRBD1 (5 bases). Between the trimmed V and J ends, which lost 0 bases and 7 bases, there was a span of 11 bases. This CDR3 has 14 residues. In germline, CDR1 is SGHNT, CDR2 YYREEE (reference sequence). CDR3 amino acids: CASSLEGALNIQYF. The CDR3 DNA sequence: TGTGCCAGCAGCTTGGAAGGGGCGCTGAACATTCAGTACTTC.

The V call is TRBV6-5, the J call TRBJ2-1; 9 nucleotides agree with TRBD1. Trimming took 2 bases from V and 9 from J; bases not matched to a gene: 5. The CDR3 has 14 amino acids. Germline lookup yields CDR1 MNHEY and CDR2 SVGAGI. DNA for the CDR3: TGTGCCAGCAGTTACAGGACAGGGGCAGGTGAGCAGTTCTTC. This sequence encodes CASSYRTGAGEQFF.

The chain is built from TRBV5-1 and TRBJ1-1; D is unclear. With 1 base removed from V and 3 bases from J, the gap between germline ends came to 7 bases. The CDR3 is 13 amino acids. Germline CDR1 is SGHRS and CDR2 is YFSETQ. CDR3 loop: CASSLFSDTEAFF. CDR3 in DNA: TGCGCCAGCAGCTTGTTTTCGGACACTGAAGCTTTCTTT.